The 22 T cell receptor beta chains presented below share a single source sample, sequenced in a study of shared clonotypes between healthy human individuals. Only in-frame clones appear in the TCRdb table, and some are missing; sequencing was by immunoSEQ multiplex PCR. The top ten clones hold about 0.89% of a sample with 1 million to 1.2 million clones, roughly 80% of them seen once. The sequencing sample was made of memory CD4+ T cells from PBMCs. The subset was: CD45RA-negative fraction. The receptors were gathered from a man aged 18 to 30 in good health. Some clones in this sample may be carry-over from other donors' samples.

This chain links TRBV4-3 with TRBJ1-1; unclear D gene. Germline CDR1 LGHNA, CDR2 YSLEER. This CDR3 comprises 13 residues. The V end lost 4 bases, the J end lost 1 base, and 7 bases lay between the germline ends. CDR3 protein: CASSLGRNTEAFF. The CDR3, as DNA: TGCGCCAGCAGCCTTGGACGGAACACTGAAGCTTTCTTT.

The chain carries TRBV7-5 and TRBJ2-5; TRBD2, the table's D call, lacks a check against the DNA. TRBV7-5 is classified as a pseudogene. The CDR3 contains 14 residues. CDR3 sequence (DNA): TGTGCCAGAAGTCCCGGACGGGGTCAAGAGACCCAGTACTTC. Protein product: CARSPGRGQETQYF.

This clone appeared a few times. J is TRBJ2-1 and V is TRBV18; TRBD2 matches 10 bases. Per the germline V gene, CDR1 is KGHSH and CDR2 is LQKENI. There are 15 residues in the CDR3. The junction had 4 bases not matched to a gene; V was cut back by 8 bases and J by 0 bases. CDR3 loop: CASPPSGSSYNEQFF. CDR3 DNA: TGTGCCAGCCCCCCTAGCGGGAGCTCCTACAATGAGCAGTTCTTC.

CDR3 amino acids: CSVEVGGLQDTQYF. In nucleotides, the CDR3 is TGCAGCGTTGAAGTAGGGGGGCTTCAAGATACGCAGTATTTT. The V and J genes are TRBV29-1 and TRBJ2-3; TRBD1 or TRBD2 may be the D gene (6 bases each). The germline V and J ends were trimmed by 1 base and 5 bases, with 13 bases remaining between them. From germline, CDR1 is SQVTM and CDR2 ANQGSEA. There are 14 residues in the CDR3.

This chain joins TRBV5-1 and TRBJ1-3, with a tentative D call TRBD1 (5 bases). This CDR3 spans 18 amino acids. V shed 4 bases and J shed 0 bases, with 20 bases lying between them. CDR1 and CDR2 from the germline V gene are SGHRS and YFSETQ. CDR3 nucleotides: TGCGCCAGCAGCCCCGGTGCCCAGGGACCCATCTCTGGAAACACCATATATTTT. This translates into CASSPGAQGPISGNTIYF. Full variable domain (rest looked up from reference TRBV5-1 and TRBJ1-3): KAGVTQTPRYLIKTRGQQVTLSCSPISGHRSVSWYQQTPGQGLQFLFEYFSETQRNKGNFPGRFSGRQFSNSRSEMNVSTLELGDSALYLCASSPGAQGPISGNTIYFGEGSWLTVV.

The chain uses TRBV6-6 and TRBJ1-2, with D perhaps TRBD1 (6 bases). Trimming took off 8 bases at V and 8 bases at J, with 15 bases between the two ends. The CDR3 has 12 amino acids. CDR1 and CDR2 from the germline V gene are MNHNY and SVGAGI (reference sequence). The CDR3 reads CASSPSTGGYTF. The CDR3 DNA reads TGTGCCAGCTCCCCGTCGACAGGAGGCTACACCTTC.

Comments on this clone: Given a much more abundant clone one base away, this may be a read error. The V gene is TRBV7-3, the J gene TRBJ2-3; no clear D. The V gene lost 2 bases and the J gene lost 4 bases, with 1 base spanning the gap. The CDR3 is 11 amino acids. CDR1 and CDR2 (germline): SGHTA, FQGTGA. The CDR3 DNA reads as TGTGCCAGCAGCTTAGCAGATACGCAGTATTTT. The encoded protein is CASSLADTQYF.

This chain joins TRBV12-5 and TRBJ1-1; 7 positions agree with TRBD1. Germline trimming cut 4 bases from V and 1 base from J; bases unmatched to any gene: 3. Germline V gene lookup returns CDR1 LGHNT and CDR2 FRNRAP. The CDR3 runs 14 residues. CDR3 protein: CASGSRQGNTEAFF. CDR3 coding DNA: TGTGCTAGTGGTTCAAGACAGGGGAACACTGAAGCTTTCTTT.

The chain is built from TRBV9 and TRBJ2-5; D remains ambiguous. This CDR3 spans 15 amino acids. The ends were cut back, 0 bases at V and 5 bases at J, with 14 bases in the middle. In germline, CDR1 is SGDLS, CDR2 YYNGEE. CDR3 DNA sequence: TGTGCCAGCAGCGTAGAGGCAGACGACTGGGAGACCCAGTACTTC. Translating gives CASSVEADDWETQYF. The complete variable domain, with remaining parts taken from reference TRBV9 and TRBJ2-5, reads DSGVTQTPKHLITATGQRVTLRCSPRSGDLSVYWYQQSLDQGLQFLIQYYNGEERAKGNILERFSAQQFPDLHSELNLSSLELGDSALYFCASSVEADDWETQYFGPGTRLLVL.

In this sample, this clone turned up many times. The chain links TRBV28 to TRBJ1-1; TRBD1 is a possible D gene (6 bases). The CDR3 spans 15 residues. The germline CDR1 and CDR2 sequences are MDHEN and SYDVKM. Trimming removed 6 bases from V and 5 bases from J, with 19 bases in between. This CDR3 reads CASSLRGVGRTEAFF. CDR3 in DNA: TGTGCCAGCAGCCTCAGGGGCGTAGGGCGGACTGAAGCTTTCTTT.

This clone came up many times. This chain links TRBV2 with TRBJ2-1; D may be TRBD2 (6 bases). CDR1 is SNHLY and CDR2 is FYNNEI in the germline V gene. The CDR3 totals 17 residues. Trimming took off 7 bases at V and 2 bases at J, with 21 bases between the two ends. The CDR3 DNA follows: TGTGCCAGCACCGTCCGGGGAGGACCCTCTACCTACAATGAGCAGTTCTTC. It yields the protein CASTVRGGPSTYNEQFF. The whole variable domain, remainder taken from reference TRBV2 and TRBJ2-1, is EPEVTQTPSHQVTQMGQEVILRCVPISNHLYFYWYRQILGQKVEFLVSFYNNEISEKSEIFDDQFSVERPDGSNFTLKIRSTKLEDSAMYFCASTVRGGPSTYNEQFFGPGTRLTVL.

This chain connects TRBV5-1 to TRBJ2-7; perhaps TRBD1 as D (6 bases). Germline V gene sequence: CDR1 SGHRS, CDR2 YFSETQ. Trimming cost V 4 bases and J 2 bases, with 7 bases left between them. The CDR3 extends over 12 amino acids. Here the CDR3 reads CASSRDTYEQYF. CDR3 bases: TGCGCCAGCAGCCGGGACACCTACGAGCAGTACTTC.

The V gene is TRBV9, the J gene TRBJ2-1, with D perhaps being TRBD1 or TRBD2 (5 bases each). V lost 1 base to trimming and J lost 4 bases, with 15 bases between them. The germline V gene encodes CDR1 SGDLS and CDR2 YYNGEE. The CDR3 extends over 16 amino acids. CDR3 sequence: CASSVLGTFLYNEQFF. The CDR3 DNA reads as TGTGCCAGCAGCGTACTAGGGACCTTTTTGTACAATGAGCAGTTCTTC.

The V and J genes are TRBV6-9 and TRBJ1-4; D is undetermined. Germline lookup yields CDR1 MNHGY and CDR2 SVAAGI. The CDR3 loop spans 15 amino acids. V was trimmed by 3 bases and J by 6 bases, leaving 14 bases between them. CDR3 in amino acids: CASSYSHPSYEKLFF. The DNA of the CDR3 is TGTGCCAGCAGTTACTCGCACCCGAGTTATGAAAAACTGTTTTTT.

The chain links TRBV28 to TRBJ2-5; D might be TRBD1 or TRBD2, each matching 5 bases. The CDR3 extends over 16 amino acids. CDR1 MDHEN and CDR2 SYDVKM come from the germline V gene. The V and J ends lost 6 bases and 0 bases respectively, with 17 bases between them. Written as DNA, the CDR3 is TGTGCCAGCAGCCCCGGGACCTCTACGTACCAAGAGACCCAGTACTTC. Translated: CASSPGTSTYQETQYF.

The chain joins TRBV7-9 to TRBJ1-2, with TRBD1 matching 11 bases. The V and J ends lost 5 bases and 4 bases, in that order; junction bases with no gene match: 9. The CDR3 extends over 16 amino acids. The germline V gene encodes CDR1 SEHNR and CDR2 FQNEAQ (reference sequence). In DNA, the CDR3 is TGTGCCAGCAGCCTGTGGACAGGGGGCAACCCCTATGGCTACACCTTC. Encoded protein: CASSLWTGGNPYGYTF.

The chain employs TRBV28 and TRBJ1-5, with TRBD1 matching 7 bases. J gave up 6 bases and V 6 bases, and 8 bases lay outside the gene matches. Germline V gene sequence: CDR1 MDHEN, CDR2 SYDVKM. This CDR3 contains 14 residues. CDR3 loop: CASRGGTVRQPQHF. The DNA for the CDR3 is TGTGCCAGCAGAGGAGGGACAGTGCGTCAGCCCCAGCATTTT.

This sequence joins TRBV28 and TRBJ1-3; no clear D. The CDR3 loop spans 13 amino acids. V gave up 7 bases and J gave up 4 bases, with 11 bases separating them. Germline V CDR1 and CDR2: MDHEN, SYDVKM. The CDR3 DNA is TGTGCCAGCATCCTAGAGAGGGGAAACACCATATATTTT. Residues: CASILERGNTIYF.

V is TRBV6-1 and J is TRBJ2-7, with 9 nucleotides matching TRBD1. J lost 2 bases, V lost 5 bases, and 4 bases had no gene match. Germline-derived CDR1 and CDR2 are MNHNS and SASEGT. The CDR3 sequence is 14 residues long. The CDR3 nucleotides are TGTGCCAGCAGTCGACAGGGGGTACCCTACGAGCAGTACTTC. As protein: CASSRQGVPYEQYF.

This rearrangement joins TRBV14 to TRBJ2-5; 9 bases line up with TRBD1. Germline trimming cut 1 base from V and 5 bases from J; bases unmatched to any gene: 11. Germline lookup yields CDR1 SGHDN and CDR2 FVKESK. This CDR3 is built from 17 residues. The CDR3 reads CASSQGQGDGRAETQYF. The CDR3 DNA is TGTGCCAGCAGCCAAGGACAGGGGGACGGGAGAGCGGAGACCCAGTACTTC.

Many counts were recorded for this clone. The chain couples TRBV28 to TRBJ1-2, with D perhaps matching TRBD1 (6 bases). The CDR3 length is 13 residues. Germline V gene sequence: CDR1 MDHEN, CDR2 SYDVKM. Between the trimmed V and J ends, which lost 2 bases and 10 bases, there was a span of 14 bases. As DNA, the CDR3 is TGTGCCAGCAGTTTAGCAGGGGACGTCATCTACACCTTC. It codes for CASSLAGDVIYTF.

The rearrangement links TRBV7-2 to TRBJ1-3; TRBD1 might be the D (6 bases). Trimming removed 1 base at V and 9 bases at J, with 13 bases between. The CDR3 is made up of 14 amino acids. CDR1 and CDR2 from the germline V gene are SGHTA and FQGNSA. In DNA, the CDR3 is TGTGCCAGCAGCTTAGGCGGGACATCCTTCACCATATATTTT. As protein: CASSLGGTSFTIYF.